This TCR beta chain stems from a study of patients and donors after allogeneic stem cell transplantation. V dropped 5 bases and J dropped 3; count of bases not matched to a gene: 5. The CDR3 consists of 14 residues. Each CDR3 protein is one row after TCRdb ran MiXCR on the RT-PCR reads. This table holds about a million distinct CDR3 sequences, approximately 19% found once. This clonotype was detected many times. This chain joins TRBV12-3 or TRBV12-4 and TRBJ2-7, with TRBD1 identical over 9 bases. Sequences were obtained from blood, either unsorted or a sorted T cell fraction (not recorded which). The clonotype originates from a human donor who was either an allogeneic HSCT recipient or a stem cell or donor lymphocyte infusion donor (not recorded which). It is not recorded whose cells these are; they may come from a transplant donor. The chain's CDR3 is CASSIRTGVYEQYF. CDR3 DNA: TGTGCCAGCAGTATCAGGACAGGGGTCTACGAGCAGTACTTC.